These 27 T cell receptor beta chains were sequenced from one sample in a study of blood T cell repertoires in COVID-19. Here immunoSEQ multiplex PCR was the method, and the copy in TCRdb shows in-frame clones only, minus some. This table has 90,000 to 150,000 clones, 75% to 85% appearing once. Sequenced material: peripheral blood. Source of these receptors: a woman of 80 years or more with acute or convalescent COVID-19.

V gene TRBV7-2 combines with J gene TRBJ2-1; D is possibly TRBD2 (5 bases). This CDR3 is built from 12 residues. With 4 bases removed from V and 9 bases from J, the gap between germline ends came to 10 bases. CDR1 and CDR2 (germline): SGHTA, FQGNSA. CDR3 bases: TGTGCCAGCAGCTCCCCCCGGGGTGAGCAGTTCTTC. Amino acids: CASSSPRGEQFF.

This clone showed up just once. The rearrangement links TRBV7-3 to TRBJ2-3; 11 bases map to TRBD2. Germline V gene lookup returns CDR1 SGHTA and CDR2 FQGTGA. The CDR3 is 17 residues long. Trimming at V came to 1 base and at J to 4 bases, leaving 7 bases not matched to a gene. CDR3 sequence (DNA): TGTGCCAGCAGCTTAAATCTACTAGCGGGAGAGGCAGATACGCAGTATTTT. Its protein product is CASSLNLLAGEADTQYF.

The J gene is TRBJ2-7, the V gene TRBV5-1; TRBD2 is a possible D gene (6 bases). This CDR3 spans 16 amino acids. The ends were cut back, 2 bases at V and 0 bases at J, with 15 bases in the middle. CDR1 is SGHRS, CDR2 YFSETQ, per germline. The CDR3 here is CASSLGGDSYSYEQYF. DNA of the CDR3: TGCGCCAGCAGCTTAGGAGGGGACTCTTACTCCTACGAGCAGTACTTC.

In nucleotides, the CDR3 is TGTGCCAGCTCCAGGGGACCCGGAAACACCATATATTTT. It translates to CASSRGPGNTIYF. The V and J genes are TRBV2 and TRBJ1-3, with D perhaps matching TRBD1 (6 bases). CDR3 length equals 13 residues. With 8 bases removed from V and 4 bases from J, the gap between germline ends came to 12 bases. Germline-derived CDR1 and CDR2 are SNHLY and FYNNEI.

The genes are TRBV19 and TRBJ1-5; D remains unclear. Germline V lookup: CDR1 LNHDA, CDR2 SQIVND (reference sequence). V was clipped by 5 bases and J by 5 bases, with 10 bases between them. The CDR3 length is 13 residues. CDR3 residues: CASSGRTDQPQHF. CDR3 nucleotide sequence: TGTGCCAGTAGTGGGCGTACGGATCAGCCCCAGCATTTT.

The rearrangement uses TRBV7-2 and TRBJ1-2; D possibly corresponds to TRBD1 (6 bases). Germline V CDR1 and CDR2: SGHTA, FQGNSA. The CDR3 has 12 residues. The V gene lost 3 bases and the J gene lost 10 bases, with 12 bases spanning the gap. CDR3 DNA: TGTGCCAGCAGCTTTAGTGGACAGCACTACACCTTC. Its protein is CASSFSGQHYTF.

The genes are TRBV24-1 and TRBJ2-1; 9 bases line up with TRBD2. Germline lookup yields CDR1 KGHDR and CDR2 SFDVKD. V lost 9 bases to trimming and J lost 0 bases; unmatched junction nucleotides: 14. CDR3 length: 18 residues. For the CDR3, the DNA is TGTGCCACCGCTACAGGGGATAGCGGGAGAAGCTCCTACAATGAGCAGTTCTTC. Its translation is CATATGDSGRSSYNEQFF.

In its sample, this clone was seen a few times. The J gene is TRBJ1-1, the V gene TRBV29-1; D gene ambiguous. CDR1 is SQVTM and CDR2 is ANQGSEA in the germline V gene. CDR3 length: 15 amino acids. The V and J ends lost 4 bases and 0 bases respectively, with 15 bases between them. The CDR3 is CSVVIARGMNTEAFF. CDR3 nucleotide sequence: TGCAGCGTTGTAATAGCCAGAGGCATGAACACTGAAGCTTTCTTT.

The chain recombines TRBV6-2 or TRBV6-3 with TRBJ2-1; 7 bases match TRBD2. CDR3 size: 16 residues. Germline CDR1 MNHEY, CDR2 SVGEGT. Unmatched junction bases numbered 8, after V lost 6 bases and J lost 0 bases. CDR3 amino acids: CASSDPGGGSYNEQFF. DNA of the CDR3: TGTGCCAGCAGCGATCCTGGGGGGGGCTCCTACAATGAGCAGTTCTTC.

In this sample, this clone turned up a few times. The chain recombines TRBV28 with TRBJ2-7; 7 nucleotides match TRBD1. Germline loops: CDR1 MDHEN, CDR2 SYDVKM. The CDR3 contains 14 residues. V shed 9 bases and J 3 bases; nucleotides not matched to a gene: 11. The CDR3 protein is CASQTGEGGYEQYF. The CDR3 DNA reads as TGTGCCAGTCAAACAGGGGAAGGGGGCTACGAGCAGTACTTC.

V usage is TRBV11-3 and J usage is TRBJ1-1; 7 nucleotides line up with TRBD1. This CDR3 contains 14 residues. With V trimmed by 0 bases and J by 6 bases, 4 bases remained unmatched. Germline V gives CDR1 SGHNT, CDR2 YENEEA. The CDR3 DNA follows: TGTGCCAGCAGCTTAGATTTCCAGGGGGCTGAAGCTTTCTTT. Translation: CASSLDFQGAEAFF.

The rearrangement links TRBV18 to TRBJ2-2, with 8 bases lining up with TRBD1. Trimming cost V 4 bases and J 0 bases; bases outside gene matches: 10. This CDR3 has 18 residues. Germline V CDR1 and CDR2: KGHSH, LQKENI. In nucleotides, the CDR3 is TGTGCCAGCTCACTAATGACCCCAGGGGGCGCGAACACCGGGGAGCTGTTTTTT. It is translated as CASSLMTPGGANTGELFF. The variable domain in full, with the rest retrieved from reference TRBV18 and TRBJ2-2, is NAGVMQNPRHLVRRRGQEARLRCSPMKGHSHVYWYRQLPEEGLKFMVYLQKENIIDESGMPKERFSAEFPKEGPSILRIQQVVRGDSAAYFCASSLMTPGGANTGELFFGEGSRLTVL.

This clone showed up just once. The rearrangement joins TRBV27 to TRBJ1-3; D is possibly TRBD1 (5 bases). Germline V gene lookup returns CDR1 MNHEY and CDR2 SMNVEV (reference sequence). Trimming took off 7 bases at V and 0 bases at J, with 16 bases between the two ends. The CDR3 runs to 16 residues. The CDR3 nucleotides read TGTGCCAGCACCCTCCAGGGAACCAACTCTGGAAACACCATATATTTT. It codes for CASTLQGTNSGNTIYF.

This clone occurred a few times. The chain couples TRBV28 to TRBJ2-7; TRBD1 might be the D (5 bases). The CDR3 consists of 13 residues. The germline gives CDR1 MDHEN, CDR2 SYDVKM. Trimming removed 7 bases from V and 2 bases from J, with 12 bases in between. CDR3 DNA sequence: TGTGCCAGCAATAAGGGGTCTCCCTACGAGCAGTACTTC. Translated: CASNKGSPYEQYF.

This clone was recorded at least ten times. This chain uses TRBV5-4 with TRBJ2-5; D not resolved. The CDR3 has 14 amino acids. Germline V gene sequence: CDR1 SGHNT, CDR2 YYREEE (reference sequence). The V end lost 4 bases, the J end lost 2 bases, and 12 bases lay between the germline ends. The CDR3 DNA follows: TGTGCCAGCAGCCCACAGATGGTTCAAGAGACCCAGTACTTC. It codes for CASSPQMVQETQYF.

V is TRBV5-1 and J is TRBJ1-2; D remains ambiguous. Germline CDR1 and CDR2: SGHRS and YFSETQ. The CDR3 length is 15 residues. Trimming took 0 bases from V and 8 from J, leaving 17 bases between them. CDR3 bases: TGCGCCAGCAGCTTGGTTCCGGGGATATTAGAGGGCTACACCTTC. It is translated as CASSLVPGILEGYTF.

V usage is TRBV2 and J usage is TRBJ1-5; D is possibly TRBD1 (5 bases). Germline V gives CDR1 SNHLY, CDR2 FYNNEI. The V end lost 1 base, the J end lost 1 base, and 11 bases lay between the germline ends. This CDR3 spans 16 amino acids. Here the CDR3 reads CASSEGMGLSNQPQHF. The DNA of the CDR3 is TGTGCCAGCAGTGAAGGGATGGGACTCAGCAATCAGCCCCAGCATTTT. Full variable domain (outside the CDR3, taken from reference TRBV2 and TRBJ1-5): EPEVTQTPSHQVTQMGQEVILRCVPISNHLYFYWYRQILGQKVEFLVSFYNNEISEKSEIFDDQFSVERPDGSNFTLKIRSTKLEDSAMYFCASSEGMGLSNQPQHFGDGTRLSIL.

The CDR3 bases are TGTGCCAAAAACCCCAGGGAGGAGAATCAGCCCCAGCATTTT. This translates into CAKNPREENQPQHF. The chain recombines TRBV19 with TRBJ1-5, with D possibly matching TRBD1 (5 bases). This CDR3 contains 14 residues. V dropped 10 bases and J dropped 4 bases, with 17 bases sitting between them. Germline CDR1 LNHDA, CDR2 SQIVND (reference sequence).

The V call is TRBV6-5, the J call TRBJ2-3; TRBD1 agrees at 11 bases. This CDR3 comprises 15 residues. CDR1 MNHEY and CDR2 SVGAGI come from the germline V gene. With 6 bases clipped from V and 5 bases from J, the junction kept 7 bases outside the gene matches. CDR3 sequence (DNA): TGTGCCAGCAGGAGTTGGACAGGGGGCGAAGATACGCAGTATTTT. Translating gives CASRSWTGGEDTQYF.

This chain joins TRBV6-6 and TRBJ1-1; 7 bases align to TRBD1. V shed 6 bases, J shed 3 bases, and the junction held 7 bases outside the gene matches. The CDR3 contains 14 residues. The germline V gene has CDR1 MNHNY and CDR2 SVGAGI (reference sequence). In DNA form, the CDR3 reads TGTGCCAGCAGCTCCAGGGGGTCGGACACTGAAGCTTTCTTT. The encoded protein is CASSSRGSDTEAFF.

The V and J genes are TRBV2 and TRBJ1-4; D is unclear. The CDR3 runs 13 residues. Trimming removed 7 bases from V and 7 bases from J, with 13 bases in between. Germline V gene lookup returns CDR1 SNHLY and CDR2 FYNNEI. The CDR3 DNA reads TGTGCCAGCATATCGAGGGAGGGTGAAAAACTGTTTTTT. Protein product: CASISREGEKLFF. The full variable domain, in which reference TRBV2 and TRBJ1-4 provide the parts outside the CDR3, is EPEVTQTPSHQVTQMGQEVILRCVPISNHLYFYWYRQILGQKVEFLVSFYNNEISEKSEIFDDQFSVERPDGSNFTLKIRSTKLEDSAMYFCASISREGEKLFFGSGTQLSVL.

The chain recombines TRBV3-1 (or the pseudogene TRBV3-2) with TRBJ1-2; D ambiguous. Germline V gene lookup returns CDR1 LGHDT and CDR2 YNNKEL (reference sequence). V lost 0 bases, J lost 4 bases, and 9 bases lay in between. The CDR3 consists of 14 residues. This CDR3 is CASSQETAAYGYTF. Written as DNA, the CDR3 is TGTGCCAGCAGCCAAGAGACGGCGGCCTATGGCTACACCTTC.

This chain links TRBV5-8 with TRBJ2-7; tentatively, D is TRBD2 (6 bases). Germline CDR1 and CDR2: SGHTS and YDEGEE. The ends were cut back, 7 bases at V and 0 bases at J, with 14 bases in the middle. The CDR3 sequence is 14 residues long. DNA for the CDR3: TGTGCCAGCTCCCGGGACGGGAGCTCCTACGAGCAGTACTTC. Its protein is CASSRDGSSYEQYF.

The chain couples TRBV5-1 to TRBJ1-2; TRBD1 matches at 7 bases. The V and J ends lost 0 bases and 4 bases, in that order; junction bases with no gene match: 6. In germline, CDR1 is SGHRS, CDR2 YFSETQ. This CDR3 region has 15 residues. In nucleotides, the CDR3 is TGCGCCAGCAGCTTGGGACAGGGTGGGAGCTATGGCTACACCTTC. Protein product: CASSLGQGGSYGYTF.

The DNA for the CDR3 is TGCGCCAGCAGCTTGGAAGGGGGACCCCCAAACATTCAGTACTTC. Protein: CASSLEGGPPNIQYF. V gene TRBV5-1 combines with J gene TRBJ2-4, with D possibly TRBD1 on 6 matching bases. Germline values: CDR1 SGHRS, CDR2 YFSETQ. The CDR3 covers 15 residues. The V and J ends lost 0 bases and 6 bases respectively, with 13 bases between them.

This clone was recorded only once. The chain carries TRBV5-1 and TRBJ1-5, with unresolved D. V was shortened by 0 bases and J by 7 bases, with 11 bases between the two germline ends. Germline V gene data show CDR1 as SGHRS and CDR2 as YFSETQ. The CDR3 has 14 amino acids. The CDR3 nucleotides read TGCGCCAGCAGCTTGGGGGTAGCGGAACAGCCCCAGCATTTT. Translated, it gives CASSLGVAEQPQHF.

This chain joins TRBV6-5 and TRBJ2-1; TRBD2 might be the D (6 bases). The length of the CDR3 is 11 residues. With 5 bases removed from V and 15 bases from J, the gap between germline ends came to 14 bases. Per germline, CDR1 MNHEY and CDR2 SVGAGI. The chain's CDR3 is CASSLSGGRFF. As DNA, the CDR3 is TGTGCCAGCAGTCTTAGCGGAGGGCGGTTCTTC.